This record covers a single T cell receptor beta chain. Its antigen is still unknown. This entry belongs to a study of CD8+CD57+ T cells in acquired aplastic anemia. Study-level points and caveats: Statistical testing detected no significant gap in CD8+ Simpson's diversity between patients and controls.

All patients picked for sequencing had shown, by flow cytometry, an expansion of CD8+CD57+ cells. The ends were cut back, 5 bases at V and 4 bases at J, with 14 bases in the middle. This CDR3 is 15 amino acids long. The germline CDR1 and CDR2 sequences are KGHDR and SFDVKD. CDR3 and TCR beta VDJ profiling relied on a genomic DNA template. A single record per CDR3 protein comes from TCRdb applying MiXCR to the reads. The sample shows around 500,000 distinct CDR3 sequences, around 33% of them seen only once. The source is a human donor with aplastic anemia. The V call is TRBV24-1, the J call TRBJ1-5; the D gene is possibly TRBD1 (5 bases). The sample taken for sequencing was sorted CD4+, CD8+, or CD8+CD57+ T cells (not recorded which) from PBMCs. CDR3 sequence: CATSVGGGLNQPQHF. The CDR3 DNA is TGTGCCACCAGTGTTGGGGGTGGGTTAAATCAGCCCCAGCATTTT.